This is a list of T cell receptor beta chains from one sample in a study of spatial heterogeneity in lung cancer. MiXCR, run by TCRdb on the 5' RACE reads, gives a single entry per CDR3 protein. The data contain roughly 10,000 distinct CDR3 sequences, roughly 24% of them singletons. The source material was PBMCs, sampled at surgery. These receptors were obtained from a female donor with early-stage non-small cell lung cancer. CDR3s include the opening cysteine and the closing phenylalanine or tryptophan.

V gene	J gene	CDR3 protein
TRBV7-2	TRBJ1-1	CASSFQPNTEAFF
TRBV19	TRBJ2-3	CASRPISGDTQYF
TRBV7-3	TRBJ1-1	CASGLGDRVDTEAFF
TRBV7-8	TRBJ2-2	CASSLASGTASNTGELFF
TRBV4-2	TRBJ1-2	CASSLVEGDYGYTF
TRBV20-1	TRBJ2-5	CSAISGQASQYF
TRBV18	TRBJ1-5	CASSQGGSNQPQHF
TRBV10-3	TRBJ1-1	CAISESPGQRKAEAFF
TRBV5-1	TRBJ2-3	CASSQTGPSRGTDTQYF
TRBV6-6	TRBJ1-5	CASSYTSTAYQHF
TRBV10-3	TRBJ2-2	CAISDLAGTGELFF
TRBV11-1	TRBJ2-2	CASSPGLAGGTGELFF
TRBV5-6	TRBJ1-3	CASSLDSSGNTIYF
TRBV7-9	TRBJ2-2	CASSVRGAGGHTGELFF
TRBV18	TRBJ2-7	CASSPGAGYEQYF
TRBV6-1	TRBJ1-3	CASLAGGAGNTIYF
TRBV30	TRBJ2-3	CAWSRGSRRTDTQYF
TRBV20-1	TRBJ2-3	CSARSPPASSSTDTQYF
TRBV7-2	TRBJ1-1	CASSSQVDTEAFF
TRBV19	TRBJ2-7	CASSIVGAYEQYF
TRBV5-6	TRBJ2-7	CASRRQGMVTSYEQYF
TRBV27	TRBJ2-1	CASSLLAARSYNEQFF
TRBV6-2/TRBV6-3	TRBJ1-2	CASSYSTGGPKAF
TRBV6-2/TRBV6-3	TRBJ2-1	CASARGDDYNVQFF
TRBV5-1	TRBJ1-1	CASSEGMRTEAFF
TRBV11-1	TRBJ1-1	CASSRGGLETEAFF
TRBV10-2	TRBJ2-5	CASSESVRETQYF
TRBV4-3	TRBJ2-2	CASSLQAAGDARELFF
TRBV7-3	TRBJ2-1	CASSPRPGDEQFF
TRBV6-5	TRBJ1-2	CASTLGGGGGYTF
TRBV12-3/TRBV12-4	TRBJ1-6	CASSPSSGGYSPLHF
TRBV20-1	TRBJ1-5	CSASDGQPQHF
TRBV20-1	TRBJ2-1	CSARWGYNEQFF
TRBV11-1	TRBJ2-1	CASSLAGKRQSEQFF
TRBV11-2	TRBJ2-5	CASSVLPRLAGRETQYF
TRBV6-2/TRBV6-3	TRBJ2-5	CASSSGSHSGETQYF
TRBV2	TRBJ2-7	CASRETRTYEQYF
TRBV30	TRBJ1-2	CAWSAQDGYGYTF
TRBV12-3/TRBV12-4	TRBJ2-1	CASSLHSYNEQFF
TRBV4-2	TRBJ2-2	CASSQGSRVNTGELFF
TRBV11-2	TRBJ2-2	CASSLDWRGDDGARGELFF
TRBV28	TRBJ2-1	CASSSPKYFNEQFF
TRBV5-1	TRBJ2-2	CASSFKDSGTGELFF
TRBV7-9	TRBJ2-1	CASGAGTLLNEQFF
TRBV29-1	TRBJ1-1	CSVSPTRNTEAFF
TRBV28	TRBJ1-5	CASSKRGLGPQHF
TRBV24-1	TRBJ2-1	CATSDFRSSVDEQFF
TRBV11-2	TRBJ2-5	CASSWTLDGGWGTQYF
TRBV2	TRBJ1-5	CASTQGTVQPQHF
TRBV6-2/TRBV6-3	TRBJ2-7	CASSLRERTGEQYF
TRBV3-1	TRBJ2-3	CASSQVASAQYF
TRBV28	TRBJ2-3	CASRLTGLLTSTDTQYF
TRBV5-5	TRBJ2-3	CASSFSGSPDTQYF
TRBV12-3/TRBV12-4	TRBJ1-6	CASSLGRGYNSPLHF
TRBV21-1	TRBJ2-5	CASSKGVEETQYF
TRBV12-2	TRBJ1-1	CASRFLSVSDTEAFF
TRBV6-5	TRBJ2-7	CASSYGTTAYYEQYF
TRBV27	TRBJ1-2	CASSSLSDNYGYTF
TRBV9	TRBJ1-6	CASILIRQEHNSPLHF